This TCR beta chain originates from a study of shared clonotypes between healthy human individuals. Method: immunoSEQ multiplex PCR; TCRdb's copy keeps in-frame clones and lacks some. The profile shows a few million clones, more than 90% of them singletons. The clonotype was recovered from a man aged 18 to 29 in good health. Sequencing used naive CD4+ T cells sorted from blood. Documented subset: CD45RA+ positively selected.

The CDR3 bases are TGTGCCAGCCTCAAAGGGGCTAGCGGGGGCACAGATACGCAGTATTTT. As protein: CASLKGASGGTDTQYF. V usage is TRBV5-5 and J usage is TRBJ2-3; 9 positions agree with TRBD2. The CDR3 loop spans 16 amino acids. With 7 bases clipped from V and 1 base from J, the junction kept 10 bases outside the gene matches. The germline V gene encodes CDR1 SGHKS and CDR2 YYEKEE (reference sequence).